Sequencing of this TCR beta chain was carried out in a study of identical twins. This clonotype was observed at least ten times. TCRdb called the 5' RACE reads again in MiXCR, with one record for every CDR3 protein. The sample shows some 330,000 distinct CDR3 sequences, roughly 9% of them seen only once. CDR3 length: 16 amino acids. V was cut by 2 bases and J by 0 bases, with 11 bases left in between. Germline-derived CDR1 and CDR2 are MNHEY and SVGAGI. The rearrangement joins TRBV6-5 to TRBJ2-1; maybe TRBD2 (6 bases). This TCR came from a woman aged 50 to 60 in good health. Specimen: naive T cells sorted from blood. For the CDR3, the DNA is TGTGCCAGCAGTTACGGGCGGGGAAGCTCCTACAATGAGCAGTTCTTC. Its protein product is CASSYGRGSSYNEQFF.